This is a list of T cell receptor beta chains from one sample in a study of T cell clones after liver transplantation. The method was immunoSEQ multiplex PCR; TCRdb's version includes in-frame clones alone and lacks a portion of them. The sample carries 75,000 to 85,000 clones, approximately 82% recorded once. The material was CD4+ T cells from blood, obtained at the 22-month timepoint. The origin of the receptors is a human patient who received a liver transplant. Some of the T cells may derive from the graft donor. CDR3s include the opening cysteine and the closing phenylalanine or tryptophan. A D gene is named only where the DNA matches it firmly. Not all rows give a size; the values are once, few, many and, for expanded clones, a class.

J,size,V,D,DNA,CDR3
TRBJ1-3,.,TRBV30,.,TGTGCCTCCTCGACAGCCCGCTCTGGAAACACCATATATTTT,CASSTARSGNTIYF
TRBJ2-7,.,TRBV10-3,.,TGTGCCATCAGTGCGGACTCCTACGAGCAGTACTTC,CAISADSYEQYF
TRBJ1-1,.,TRBV7-2,.,TGTGCCAGCAGCTCCGACAGACTTGAAGCTTTCTTT,CASSSDRLEAFF
TRBJ2-1,.,TRBV11-3,.,TGTGCCAGCAGCTTAGGGTCCCTCTACAATGAGCAGTTCTTC,CASSLGSLYNEQFF
TRBJ2-6,.,TRBV7-3,.,TGTGCCAGCAGCTTAACTGGGGCCAACGTCCTGACTTTC,CASSLTGANVLTF
TRBJ2-1,.,TRBV5-6,.,TGTGCCAGCAACTTTAATGAGGGACAGCAGTTCTTC,CASNFNEGQQFF
TRBJ1-4,.,TRBV30,.,TGTGCCTGGAGTGTAGCTCGGGGCTTGACAACTAATGAAAAACTGTTTTTT,CAWSVARGLTTNEKLFF
TRBJ1-3,.,TRBV5-6,.,TGTGCCAGCAGCCCCGCGGGTACTGGAAACACCATATATTTT,CASSPAGTGNTIYF
TRBJ2-7,.,TRBV19,.,TGTGCCAGTAGTATAGACGGGACGTTTACCTACGAGCAGTACTTC,CASSIDGTFTYEQYF
TRBJ1-4,once,TRBV2,TRBD1,TGTGCCAGTATTCGTGGACAGGGACCTGAAAAACTGTTTTTT,CASIRGQGPEKLFF
TRBJ2-1,once,TRBV9,TRBD2,TGTGCCAGCAGCGGCCTTAGCGGGGGGGCGGGCAATGAGCAGTTCTTC,CASSGLSGGAGNEQFF
TRBJ2-5,.,TRBV28,.,TGTGCCAGCAGCGGCGTAGACAGGGAGGTTTCGAAGACCCAGTACTTC,CASSGVDREVSKTQYF
TRBJ1-4,.,TRBV27,.,TGTGCCAGCAGGCAGTTCAGGGGAGAAGAAAAACTGTTTTTT,CASRQFRGEEKLFF
TRBJ1-2,few,TRBV6-5,.,TGTGCCAGCAGTCTCTCAGAAAACTATGGCTACACCTTC,CASSLSENYGYTF
TRBJ1-2,many,TRBV2,.,TGTGCCAGCAGTTCAGGGGCCACTAACTATGGCTACACCTTC,CASSSGATNYGYTF
TRBJ1-2,.,TRBV28,TRBD1,TGTGCCAGCCACGGATCGGGACAGGGGCAGTTCTTCTATGGCTACACCTTC,CASHGSGQGQFFYGYTF
TRBJ2-2,.,TRBV12-5,.,TGTGCTAGTGGTGATCGTAATACAGGGCCCACCGGGGAGCTGTTTTTT,CASGDRNTGPTGELFF
TRBJ2-3,.,TRBV11-2,TRBD2,TGTGCCAGCAGCTTAGATACTAGCGGGGGCACAGATACGCAGTATTTT,CASSLDTSGGTDTQYF
TRBJ2-2,.,TRBV11-2,.,TGTGCCAGCAGCCCACCGAACACCGGGGAGCTGTTTTTT,CASSPPNTGELFF
TRBJ2-7,few,TRBV5-1,TRBD1,TGCGCCAGCAGCTTCTTGGCGGGACAGGGCTCCAACGAGCAGTACTTC,CASSFLAGQGSNEQYF
TRBJ1-5,.,TRBV29-1,.,TGCAGCATCAATGGTCGCTGCGTGAGGCATTTT,CSINGRCVRHF
TRBJ1-6,.,TRBV7-6,.,TGTGCCAGCAGCTCGACCCTGACAAGTTCACCCCTCCACTTT,CASSSTLTSSPLHF
TRBJ2-5,few,TRBV5-6,TRBD1,TGTGCCAGCAGCTTGGTAGCCAGGGGGTTACAAGAGACCCAGTACTTC,CASSLVARGLQETQYF
TRBJ1-6,.,TRBV7-3,.,TGTGCCAGCAGCTCCACGGGATACAATTCACCCCTCCACTTT,CASSSTGYNSPLHF
TRBJ2-3,.,TRBV19,TRBD2,TGTGCCAGTAGTGCCGGGGGACTAGTAACAGATACGCAGTATTTT,CASSAGGLVTDTQYF
TRBJ2-1,.,TRBV6-5,TRBD2,TGTGCCAGCAGTAGGACTAGCGGGAGGGTTAGTGAGCAGTTCTTC,CASSRTSGRVSEQFF
TRBJ2-5,.,TRBV9,TRBD2,TGTGCCAGCAGCGTAGAACCAGCGGGGGGAGAGACCCAGTACTTC,CASSVEPAGGETQYF
TRBJ2-5,.,TRBV9,.,TGTGCCAGCAGCCAAACAAACAGGGATCGGGAGACCCAGTACTTC,CASSQTNRDRETQYF
TRBJ2-3,.,TRBV6-4,.,TGTGCCAGCAGTAGGAGCTCCACAGATACGCAGTATTTT,CASSRSSTDTQYF
TRBJ2-3,.,TRBV9,.,TGTGCCAGCAGCTTAGGGGGAGATACGCAGTATTTT,CASSLGGDTQYF
TRBJ2-3,.,TRBV4-3,TRBD1,TGCGCCAGCAGCCCGGGACAGGGGCGCACAGATACGCAGTATTTT,CASSPGQGRTDTQYF
TRBJ1-2,.,TRBV6-4,.,TGTGCCAGCAGTTTTGAAGACCCCGCGGGGGGCTACACCTTC,CASSFEDPAGGYTF
TRBJ1-1,.,TRBV2,.,TGTGCCAGCAGCTTATCAGGGTGGACTGAAGCTTTCTTT,CASSLSGWTEAFF
TRBJ2-3,.,TRBV29-1,.,TGCAGCGTTGGTGGTGGGGACTCATCTCGCACAGATACGCAGTATTTT,CSVGGGDSSRTDTQYF
TRBJ1-5,few,TRBV6-5,.,TGTGCCAGCAGTCGTCAGGGTTATAGCAATCAGCCCCAGCATTTT,CASSRQGYSNQPQHF
TRBJ2-1,.,TRBV29-1,.,TGCAGCGCCTTCCGAGGATCTGGGAGTGAGCAGTTCTTC,CSAFRGSGSEQFF
TRBJ1-2,few,TRBV7-2,.,TGTGCCAGCAGCTTCGACGTCGCCCGGGGCTACACCTTC,CASSFDVARGYTF
TRBJ2-5,.,TRBV5-1,.,TGCGCCAGCAGCTCCCTTGGGAGCGGCCAAGAGACCCAGTACTTC,CASSSLGSGQETQYF
TRBJ2-2,.,TRBV5-1,.,TGCGCCAGCAGCTTGCAGGGGGACTACGGGGAGCTGTTTTTT,CASSLQGDYGELFF
TRBJ2-5,.,TRBV9,TRBD2,TGTGCCAGCAGCTACCGGACTAGCGGGCACATGGGGACCCAGTACTTC,CASSYRTSGHMGTQYF
TRBJ2-6,.,TRBV9,.,TGTGCCAGCAGCCCAACAGGGCGTGGGGCCAACGTCCTGACTTTC,CASSPTGRGANVLTF
TRBJ2-7,.,TRBV29-1,.,TGCAGCGTTGAGAAGGGGAGAGCTAATGACTACGAGCAGTACTTC,CSVEKGRANDYEQYF
TRBJ2-5,.,TRBV25-1,.,TGTGCCAGCAGTGGGGGTGGAGAGACCCAGTACTTC,CASSGGGETQYF
TRBJ1-2,.,TRBV5-1,TRBD1,TGCGCCAGCAGCTTGCCGGACAGGGGCTATGGCTACACCTTC,CASSLPDRGYGYTF
TRBJ2-1,.,TRBV7-2,TRBD1,TGTGCCAGCAGCCCAGGGGACAGGGGGTACAATGAGCAGTTCTTC,CASSPGDRGYNEQFF